Here is one T cell receptor (beta chain) with its context. No antigen is known for it. No per-base quality is available; no much larger clone lies one base away. TCRbeta CDR3 regions were amplified from genomic DNA using the immunoSEQ Assay, a bias-controlled multiplex PCR. On the study's bioinformatics: The number of nucleated cells in each sample was estimated by amplification of reference gene primers within the assay. To quantify the absolute abundance of each unique TCRbeta CDR3 rearrangement, sequence reads were collapsed and filtered. For each sample, productive Simpson clonality was calculated by taking the square root of Simpson's diversity index across productive rearrangements. Drawn from immuneACCESS, this table holds only the in-frame rearrangements with V and J called that TCRdb kept. Clones are partly lost; checked studies trace under half to an unresolved V gene and leave the rest unexplained. Clonal size and the V and J genes are those of that table, whereas D and trimming came from the DNA. The sample table shows about 210,000 clones, and around four fifths are seen once. The top ten constitute around 1% of the sample.

This specimen comes from a study of blood T cell repertoires in COVID-19 (dated by TCRdb to the early 2020s). Background on the whole study: The collaborator samples originated in the United States, Italy and Spain and spanned the acute and convalescent phases of COVID-19. The material from the prospective study consisted of cDNA or gDNA derived from T cells, B-cell-depleted T cells, or PBMCs. Deeply sampled blood TCRbeta repertoires from subjects exposed to, actively infected with, or recovered from COVID-19 were included in the dataset. The repertoires were released in a freely available public database meant as a resource for research on the immune response to SARS-CoV-2. The samples were drawn from two sources: the first 160 participants of the ongoing ImmuneRACE study, and approximately 1,300 subjects contributed by 6 global collaborators. A de-identified subject ID, COVID-19 status, age in years and sex were almost always included in the sample metadata. Where HLA class I and class II types were available, the types were taken from metadata supplied by the sample provider, not from assay-based typing.

At one collaborating source in Seattle, patients were enrolled during active infection and were followed longitudinally through the course of disease. Whole blood was collected in K2EDTA tubes by collaborating institutions according to the institutions' own protocols. For TCRbeta analysis, collaborator samples were shipped as frozen whole blood, as isolated PBMCs, or as DNA extracted from either sample type. What the research found in general, with its limitations: The quantity of clinical and demographic metadata differed by source and by participant and was supplied without curation.

The trim is 7 bases for V and 12 bases for J, with a gap of 21 bases between the germline ends. The CDR3 covers 13 residues, taking in both the cysteine and the phenylalanine. Only CDR3 DNA is held: 39 bases, read in frame from base 1. According to the germline V gene, CDR1 reads MNHEY and CDR2 reads SVGAGI. Sequencing was performed on peripheral blood. This chain is built from TRBV6-5 and TRBJ1-1; the D region possibly corresponds to TRBD1 (6 bases align). The sequence derives from a man in his sixties with COVID-19, enrolled during active disease. The nucleotide sequence reads as follows: TGTGCCAGCACCCCCCCCGGGGCGGGGGCGACTTTCTTT. It specifies CASTPPGAGATFF.